The 6 T cell receptor beta chains presented below share a single source sample, sequenced in a study of OX40 agonist ivuxolimab in advanced cancers. TCRdb keeps only in-frame clones here, not all; method: immunoSEQ multiplex PCR. The sample gives about 46,000 clones, approximately 85% of which show up once; approximately 50% is in the top ten. The sample consisted of CD4+ or CD8+ T cells sorted from blood, taken in a trial of the OX40 agonist ivuxolimab. The receptor source for this set is an adult with an advanced solid tumor such as melanoma, head and neck, liver or kidney cancer.

Points on this clone: The junction and the germline gene differ at one end; a read error may be behind it. The rearrangement links TRBV6-1 to TRBJ2-1; 8 nucleotides agree with TRBD1. The CDR3 totals 11 residues. Looked up from germline, CDR1 is MNHNS and CDR2 is SASEGT. This CDR3 reads CASSSQGQDLF. The CDR3 nucleotides are TGTGCCAGCAGTTCGCAGGGACAGGATCTCTTC.

The V call is TRBV7-3, the J call TRBJ2-7; D uncertain. The CDR3 spans 11 residues. The V end lost 8 bases, the J end lost 2 bases, and 7 bases lay between the germline ends. Germline V lookup: CDR1 SGHTA, CDR2 FQGTGA. CDR3 nucleotides: TGTGCCAGCCTTGCCACCTACGAGCAGTACTTC. Translation gives CASLATYEQYF.

The rearrangement joins TRBV7-2 to TRBJ2-5; D is unclear. The assigned J gene may be wrong: the sequence end matches TRBJ2-7 better. This CDR3 comprises 14 residues. The V gene's germline CDR1 is SGHTA and CDR2 FQGNSA. CDR3 in amino acids: CASSLRRNSYEQYF. CDR3 nucleotides: TGTGCCAGCAGCTTAAGGCGGAACTCCTACGAGCAGTACTTC.

The gene calls are TRBV5-8 and TRBJ1-4; no firm D call. Between the trimmed V and J ends, which lost 6 bases and 6 bases, there was a span of 18 bases. Germline V gives CDR1 SGHTS, CDR2 YDEGEE. There are 15 residues in the CDR3. CDR3 amino acids: CASISHIGLDEKLFF. Written as DNA, the CDR3 is TGTGCCAGCATCTCCCACATCGGGTTGGATGAAAAACTGTTTTTT.

This chain connects TRBV10-1 to TRBJ2-3, with 9 bases lining up with TRBD1. Germline V gene lookup returns CDR1 WNHNN and CDR2 SYGVQD (reference sequence). This CDR3 comprises 15 residues. V shed 8 bases and J 2 bases; nucleotides not matched to a gene: 8. The CDR3 protein is CASGGGTGNTDTQYF. The CDR3 DNA sequence: TGCGCCAGCGGAGGGGGGACAGGGAACACAGATACGCAGTATTTT.

V usage is TRBV2 and J usage is TRBJ2-5; no clear D gene. The tail of the sequence fits TRBJ2-7 better, so the J call may be wrong. CDR3 length equals 12 residues. CDR1 is SNHLY, CDR2 FYNNEI, per germline. The CDR3 sequence: CASSRLQYEQYF. Here the CDR3 DNA reads TGTGCCAGCAGCCGACTGCAATACGAGCAGTACTTC.